The present entry profiles one TCR beta chain with its context. The sample belongs to a study of T-cell reconstitution after alpha-beta-depleted transplantation in children. Germline V gives CDR1 SGHRS, CDR2 YFSETQ. V lost 4 bases and J 2 bases, leaving 17 bases between the germline ends. CDR3 length: 16 residues. During its preparation, the TCRbeta library received unique molecular identifiers. TCRdb re-called the PCR reads through MiXCR, storing one row per CDR3 protein. The sample carries 350,000 to 400,000 distinct CDR3 sequences, roughly 20% recorded once. The sequenced sample was PBMCs from the stem cell graft donor, obtained from the stem cell graft. The TCR was taken from a human donor who donated a stem cell graft to a child with acute myeloid leukemia. The gene calls are TRBV5-1 and TRBJ2-3, with D possibly matching TRBD2 (5 bases). In DNA form, the CDR3 reads TGCGCCAGCAGCCCCCCCCTACTAGTATCCACAGATACGCAGTATTTT. Translation gives CASSPPLLVSTDTQYF.